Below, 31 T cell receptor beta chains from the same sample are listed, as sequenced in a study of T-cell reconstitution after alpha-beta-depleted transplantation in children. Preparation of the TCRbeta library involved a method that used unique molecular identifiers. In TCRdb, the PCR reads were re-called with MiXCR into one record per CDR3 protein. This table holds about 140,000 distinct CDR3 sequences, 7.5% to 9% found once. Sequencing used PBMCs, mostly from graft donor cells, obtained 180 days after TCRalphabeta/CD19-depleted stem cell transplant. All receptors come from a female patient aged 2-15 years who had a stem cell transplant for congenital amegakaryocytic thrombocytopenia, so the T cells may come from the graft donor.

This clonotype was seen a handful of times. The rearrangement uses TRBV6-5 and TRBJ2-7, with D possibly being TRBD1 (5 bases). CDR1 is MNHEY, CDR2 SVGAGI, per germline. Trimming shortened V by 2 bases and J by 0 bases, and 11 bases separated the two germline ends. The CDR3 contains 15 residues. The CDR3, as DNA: TGTGCCAGCAGTTACAAGGGGAAGAGCTCCTACGAGCAGTACTTC. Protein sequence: CASSYKGKSSYEQYF.

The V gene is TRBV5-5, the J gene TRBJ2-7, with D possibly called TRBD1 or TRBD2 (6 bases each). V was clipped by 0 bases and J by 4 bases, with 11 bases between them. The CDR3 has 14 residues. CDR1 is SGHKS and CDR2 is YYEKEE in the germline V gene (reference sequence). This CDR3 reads CASSLDGGAYEQYF. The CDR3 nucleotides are TGTGCCAGCAGCTTGGACGGGGGCGCTTACGAGCAGTACTTC.

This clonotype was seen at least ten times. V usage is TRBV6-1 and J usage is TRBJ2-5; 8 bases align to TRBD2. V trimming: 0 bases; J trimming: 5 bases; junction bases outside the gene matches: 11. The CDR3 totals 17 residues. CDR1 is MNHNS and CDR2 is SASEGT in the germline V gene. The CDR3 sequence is CASSEALLVPGGETQYF. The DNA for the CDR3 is TGTGCCAGCAGTGAAGCTTTACTGGTCCCGGGAGGGGAGACCCAGTACTTC.

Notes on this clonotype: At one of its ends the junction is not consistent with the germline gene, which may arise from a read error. The CDR3 protein is CSAAQGTKNSQYF. Written as DNA, the CDR3 is TGCAGTGCGGCACAGGGGACCAAAAACAGTCAGTACTTC. The gene calls are TRBV20-1 and TRBJ2-4; the match to TRBD1 covers 7 bases. The CDR3 runs to 13 residues. CDR1 is DFQATT, CDR2 SNEGSKA, per germline (reference sequence).

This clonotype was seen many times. This CDR3 is CASSGGNTIYF. For the CDR3, the DNA is TGTGCCAGTTCGGGGGGAAACACCATATATTTT. The V and J genes are TRBV12-3 or TRBV12-4 and TRBJ1-3; D is ambiguous. The CDR3 is 11 residues long. The V end was cut by 9 bases, the J end by 4 bases, with 7 bases between.

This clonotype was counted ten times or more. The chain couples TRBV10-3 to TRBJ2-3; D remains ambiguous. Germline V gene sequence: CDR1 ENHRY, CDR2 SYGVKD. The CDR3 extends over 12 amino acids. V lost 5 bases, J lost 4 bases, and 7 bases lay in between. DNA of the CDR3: TGTGCCATCAGTCGAAGCCCAGATACGCAGTATTTT. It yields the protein CAISRSPDTQYF.

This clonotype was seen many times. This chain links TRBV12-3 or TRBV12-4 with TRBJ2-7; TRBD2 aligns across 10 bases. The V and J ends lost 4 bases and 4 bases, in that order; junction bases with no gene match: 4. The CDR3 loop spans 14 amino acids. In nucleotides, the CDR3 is TGTGCCAGCAGTTCCGGGACTAGCGAATACGAGCAGTACTTC. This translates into CASSSGTSEYEQYF.

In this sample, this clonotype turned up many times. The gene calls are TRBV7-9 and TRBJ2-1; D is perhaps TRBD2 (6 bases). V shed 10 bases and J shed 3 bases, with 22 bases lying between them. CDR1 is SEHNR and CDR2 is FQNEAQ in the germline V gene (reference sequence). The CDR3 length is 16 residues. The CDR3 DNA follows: TGTGCCACTCGTCCAACAGCGGAGGGCCTCTACAATGAGCAGTTCTTC. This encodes CATRPTAEGLYNEQFF.

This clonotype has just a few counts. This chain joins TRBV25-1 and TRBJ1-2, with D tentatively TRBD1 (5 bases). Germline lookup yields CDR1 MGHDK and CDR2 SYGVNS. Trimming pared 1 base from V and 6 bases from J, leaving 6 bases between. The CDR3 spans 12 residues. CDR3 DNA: TGTGCCAGCAGTGAATCAGGGAATGGCTACACCTTC. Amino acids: CASSESGNGYTF.

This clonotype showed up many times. DNA of the CDR3: TGTGCCAGTCGGAGGGGGGGCTCAATATATGGCTACACCTTC. Translated, it gives CASRRGGSIYGYTF. The chain combines TRBV6-5 with TRBJ1-2, with D perhaps matching TRBD1 (6 bases). The CDR3 is 14 amino acids. Germline CDR1 MNHEY, CDR2 SVGAGI. The V end was cut by 9 bases, the J end by 5 bases, with 19 bases between.

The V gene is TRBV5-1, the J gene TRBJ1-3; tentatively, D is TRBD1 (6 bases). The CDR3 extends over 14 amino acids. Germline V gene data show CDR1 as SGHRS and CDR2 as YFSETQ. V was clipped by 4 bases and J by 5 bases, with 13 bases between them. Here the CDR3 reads CASSPDSPRNTIYF. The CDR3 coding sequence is TGCGCCAGCAGCCCGGACAGCCCTAGAAACACCATATATTTT.

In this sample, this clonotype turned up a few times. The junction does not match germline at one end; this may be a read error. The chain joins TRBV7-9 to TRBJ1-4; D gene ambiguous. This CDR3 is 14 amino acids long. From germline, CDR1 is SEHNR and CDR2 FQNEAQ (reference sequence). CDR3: CASSSRLSNQKLFF. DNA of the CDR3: TGTGCCAGCAGCTCGCGACTGAGTAATCAAAAACTGTTTTTT.

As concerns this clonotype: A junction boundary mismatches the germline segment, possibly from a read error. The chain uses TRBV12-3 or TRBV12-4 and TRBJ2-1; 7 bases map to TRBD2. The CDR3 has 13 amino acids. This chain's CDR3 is CASSHSGYNVQFF. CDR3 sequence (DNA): TGTGCCAGCAGCCATAGCGGGTACAATGTGCAGTTCTTC.

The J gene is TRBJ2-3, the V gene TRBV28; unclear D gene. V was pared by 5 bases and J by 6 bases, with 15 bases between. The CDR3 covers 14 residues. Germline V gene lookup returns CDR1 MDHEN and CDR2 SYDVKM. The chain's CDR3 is CASSPLKELDTQYF. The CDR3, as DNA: TGTGCCAGCAGTCCCCTCAAAGAGTTGGATACGCAGTATTTT.

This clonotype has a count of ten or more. CDR3 coding DNA: TGTGCCAGCAGCCCCTCGACCCCGGGACAGGGCACAGATACGCAGTATTTT. Translated, it gives CASSPSTPGQGTDTQYF. The gene calls are TRBV7-9 and TRBJ2-3, with 8 bases identical to TRBD1. The ends lost 5 bases at V and 1 base at J; junction bases unmatched: 11. This CDR3 contains 17 residues. CDR1 and CDR2 (germline): SEHNR, FQNEAQ (reference sequence).

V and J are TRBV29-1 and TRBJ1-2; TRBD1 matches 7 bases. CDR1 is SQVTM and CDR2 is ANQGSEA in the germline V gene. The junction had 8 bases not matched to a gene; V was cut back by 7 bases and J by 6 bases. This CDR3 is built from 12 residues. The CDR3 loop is CSGLTGTDGYTF. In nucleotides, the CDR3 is TGCAGCGGACTCACCGGGACAGATGGCTACACCTTC.

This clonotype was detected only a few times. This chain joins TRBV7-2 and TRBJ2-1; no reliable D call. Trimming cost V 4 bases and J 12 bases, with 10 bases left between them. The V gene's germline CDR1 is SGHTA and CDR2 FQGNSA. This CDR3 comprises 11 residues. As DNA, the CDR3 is TGTGCCAGCAGCTCCGGATTTGGGCAGTTCTTC. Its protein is CASSSGFGQFF.

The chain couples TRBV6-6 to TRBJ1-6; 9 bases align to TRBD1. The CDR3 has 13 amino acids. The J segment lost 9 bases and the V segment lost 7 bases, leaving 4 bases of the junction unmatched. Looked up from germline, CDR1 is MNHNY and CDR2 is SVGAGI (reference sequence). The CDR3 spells CASTPTGGSPLHF. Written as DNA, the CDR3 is TGTGCCAGCACCCCGACAGGGGGTTCACCCCTCCACTTT.

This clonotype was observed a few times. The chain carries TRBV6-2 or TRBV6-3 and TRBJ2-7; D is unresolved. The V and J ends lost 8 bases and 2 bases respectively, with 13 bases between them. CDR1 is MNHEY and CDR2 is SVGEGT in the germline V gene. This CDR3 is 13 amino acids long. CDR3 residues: CASQFLPAYEQYF. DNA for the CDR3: TGTGCCAGCCAATTTCTCCCGGCCTACGAGCAGTACTTC.

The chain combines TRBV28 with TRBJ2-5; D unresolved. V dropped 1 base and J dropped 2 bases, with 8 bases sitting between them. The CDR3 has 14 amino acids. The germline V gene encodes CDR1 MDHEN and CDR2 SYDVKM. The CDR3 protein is CASSLSELQETQYF. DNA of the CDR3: TGTGCCAGCAGTTTATCGGAGTTACAAGAGACCCAGTACTTC.

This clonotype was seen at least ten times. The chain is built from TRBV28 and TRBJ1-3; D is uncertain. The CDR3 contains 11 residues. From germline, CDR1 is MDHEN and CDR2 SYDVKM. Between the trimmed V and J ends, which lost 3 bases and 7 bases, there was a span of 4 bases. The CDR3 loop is CASSFGNTIYF. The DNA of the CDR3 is TGTGCCAGCAGTTTTGGGAACACCATATATTTT.

CDR3 nucleotides: TGTGCCATCAGTGAGTACCGGACTAGCGGAGGAAGAGAGACCCAGTACTTC. This translates into CAISEYRTSGGRETQYF. The chain uses TRBV10-3 and TRBJ2-5; 10 positions match TRBD2. J gave up 4 bases and V 1 base, and 9 bases lay outside the gene matches. The germline gives CDR1 ENHRY, CDR2 SYGVKD. This CDR3 is built from 17 residues.

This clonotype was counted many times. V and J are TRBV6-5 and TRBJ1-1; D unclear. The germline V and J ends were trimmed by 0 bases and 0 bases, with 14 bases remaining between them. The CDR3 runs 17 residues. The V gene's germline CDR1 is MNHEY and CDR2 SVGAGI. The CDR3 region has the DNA TGTGCCAGCAGTTACTCGAAAGTTACTGGGGTGAACACTGAAGCTTTCTTT. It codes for CASSYSKVTGVNTEAFF.

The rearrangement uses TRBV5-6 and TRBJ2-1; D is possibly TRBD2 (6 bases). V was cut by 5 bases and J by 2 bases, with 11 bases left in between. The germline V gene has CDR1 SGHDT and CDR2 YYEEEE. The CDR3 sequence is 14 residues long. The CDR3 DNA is TGTGCCAGCAGGCGGGACGGGGCCTACAATGAGCAGTTCTTC. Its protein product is CASRRDGAYNEQFF.

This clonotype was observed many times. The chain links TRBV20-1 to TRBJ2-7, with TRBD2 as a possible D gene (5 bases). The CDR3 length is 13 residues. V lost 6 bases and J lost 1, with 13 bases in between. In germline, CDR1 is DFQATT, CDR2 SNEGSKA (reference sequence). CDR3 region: CSASRGTSYEQYF. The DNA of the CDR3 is TGCAGTGCATCCCGGGGAACGTCCTACGAGCAGTACTTC.

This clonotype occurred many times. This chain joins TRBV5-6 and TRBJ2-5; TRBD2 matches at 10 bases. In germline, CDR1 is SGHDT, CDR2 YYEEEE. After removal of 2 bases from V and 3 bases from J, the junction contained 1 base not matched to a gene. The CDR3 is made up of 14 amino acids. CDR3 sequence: CASSFGLAEETQYF. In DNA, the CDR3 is TGTGCCAGCAGCTTCGGACTAGCGGAAGAGACCCAGTACTTC.

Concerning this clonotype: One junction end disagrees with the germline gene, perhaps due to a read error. CDR3 coding DNA: TGTGCCAGCAGTTACTCGATCTCTAATCGGGCAGACTTC. Its translation: CASSYSISNRADF. The V call is TRBV6-6, the J call TRBJ2-4; D gene uncertain. The CDR3 is made up of 13 amino acids. CDR1 and CDR2 from the germline V gene are MNHNY and SVGAGI (reference sequence).

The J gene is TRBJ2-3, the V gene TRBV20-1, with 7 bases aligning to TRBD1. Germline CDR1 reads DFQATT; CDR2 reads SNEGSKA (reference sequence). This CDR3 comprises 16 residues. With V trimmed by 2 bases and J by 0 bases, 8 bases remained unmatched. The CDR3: CSARNPGGPSTDTQYF. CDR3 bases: TGCAGTGCTAGAAACCCAGGGGGTCCTAGCACAGATACGCAGTATTTT.

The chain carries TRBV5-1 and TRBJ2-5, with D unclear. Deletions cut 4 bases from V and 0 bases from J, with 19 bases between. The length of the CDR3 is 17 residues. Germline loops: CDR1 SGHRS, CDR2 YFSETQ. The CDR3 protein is CASSIPLEQTDQETQYF. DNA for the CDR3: TGCGCCAGCAGCATACCCCTCGAACAAACCGACCAAGAGACCCAGTACTTC.

CDR3 amino acids: CSETGTPVKPKNIQYF. The CDR3, as DNA: TGCAGCGAGACAGGGACTCCCGTAAAGCCCAAAAACATTCAGTACTTC. The genes are TRBV29-1 and TRBJ2-4; weak D call: TRBD1 (7 bases). The ends were cut back, 7 bases at V and 2 bases at J, with 21 bases in the middle. The CDR3 spans 16 residues. Germline lookup yields CDR1 SQVTM and CDR2 ANQGSEA.

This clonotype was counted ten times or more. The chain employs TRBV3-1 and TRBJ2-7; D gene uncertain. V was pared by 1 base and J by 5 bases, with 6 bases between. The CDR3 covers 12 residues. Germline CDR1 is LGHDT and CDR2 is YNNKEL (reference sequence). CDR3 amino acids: CASSQVNHEQYF. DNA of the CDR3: TGTGCCAGCAGCCAAGTTAATCACGAGCAGTACTTC.